This TCR beta chain was sequenced in a study of cytomegalovirus exposure and HLA in healthy donors. Study results and caveats: In a later analysis, 17,000 or so TCR beta sequences were associated with HLA alleles at 0.05 false discovery rate. A later analysis revealed that TCR association rates differed between HLA loci, peaking at DRB1 and bottoming out at HLA-C. In a later analysis, a missense DCLRE1C variant was linked to TCR beta V- and J-gene trimming. In vitro work confirmed that three CMV-associated chains recognize CMV antigens.

CDR1 is SGHNT, CDR2 YYREEE, per germline (reference sequence). The CDR3 runs to 14 residues. The PCR contained 60 Vbeta and 13 Jbeta primers. The protocol was immunoSEQ multiplex PCR, while the TCRdb copy is restricted to in-frame clones and leaves out a portion. In the table there are about 76,000 clones, roughly 79% of which are singletons. This clone was observed a single time. Its antigen is currently unknown. An end of the junction does not agree with germline; a read error may underlie this. The TCR comes from a woman under 40 in good health and CMV-seronegative. This chain connects TRBV5-4 to TRBJ2-7; D may be TRBD2 (5 bases). Specimen: PBMCs. The CDR3 region is CASSLDFASYEQYF. The DNA for the CDR3 is TGTGCCAGCAGTTTGGACTTTGCCTCCTACGAGCAGTACTTC.